The table lists the clone carrying this TCR beta chain with a few counts. The target antigen is unknown. These data originate in a study of T cells after yellow fever vaccination. Overall study context: Fractions of low cell number were prepared using SMART-Seq v4 Ultra Low Input. Study-wide results and caveats: Post-booster repertoires again held most primary-vaccination clones (about 95% CD4, over 80% CD8). A secondary response was less intense yet reached its peak sooner, at day 5 versus 15.

Template switching by 5'RACE produced TCR cDNA, adding a universal primer site and UMIs. One entry per CDR3 protein, called by TCRdb with MiXCR from the 5' RACE reads. The sample carries about 580,000 distinct CDR3 sequences, about a sixth recorded once. This specimen consisted of PBMCs, obtained around 5 days after the first yellow fever vaccination. This receptor was taken from a man aged 18 to 35 who received the YFV17D yellow fever vaccine.

The CDR3: CASTRQGAYNEQFF. In DNA form, the CDR3 reads TGTGCCAGCACGAGACAGGGGGCGTACAATGAGCAGTTCTTC. The gene calls are TRBV12-3 or TRBV12-4 and TRBJ2-1; 10 bases agree with TRBD1. The V segment lost 7 bases and the J segment 4 bases; nucleotides outside the gene matches: 4. This CDR3 is built from 14 residues.